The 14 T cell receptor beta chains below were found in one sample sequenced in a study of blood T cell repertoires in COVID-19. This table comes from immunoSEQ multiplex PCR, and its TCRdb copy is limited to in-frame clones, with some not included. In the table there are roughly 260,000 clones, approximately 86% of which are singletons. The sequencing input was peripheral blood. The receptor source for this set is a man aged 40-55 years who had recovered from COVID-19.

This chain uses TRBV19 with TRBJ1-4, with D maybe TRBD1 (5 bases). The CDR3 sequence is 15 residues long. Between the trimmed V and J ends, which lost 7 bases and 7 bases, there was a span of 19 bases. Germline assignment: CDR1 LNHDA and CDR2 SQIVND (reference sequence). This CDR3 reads CASTSTGALGEKLFF. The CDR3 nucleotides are TGTGCCAGTACCTCTACTGGGGCTTTAGGTGAAAAACTGTTTTTT.

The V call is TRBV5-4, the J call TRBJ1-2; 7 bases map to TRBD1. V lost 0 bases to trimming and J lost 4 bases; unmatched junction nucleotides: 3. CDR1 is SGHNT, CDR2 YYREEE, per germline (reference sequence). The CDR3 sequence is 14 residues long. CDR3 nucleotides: TGTGCCAGCAGCTTGGAGTGGGACAGCTATGGCTACACCTTC. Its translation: CASSLEWDSYGYTF. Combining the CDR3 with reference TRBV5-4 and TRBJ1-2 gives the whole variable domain ETGVTQSPTHLIKTRGQQVTLRCSSQSGHNTVSWYQQALGQGPQFIFQYYREEENGRGNFPPRFSGLQFPNYSSELNVNALELDDSALYLCASSLEWDSYGYTFGSGTRLTVV.

The DNA for the CDR3 is TGTGCCAGCAGCCCCAATTTGGCTTCACCCCTCCACTTT. This translates into CASSPNLASPLHF. The rearrangement joins TRBV7-6 to TRBJ1-6, with unresolved D. V was cut by 5 bases and J by 9 bases, with 11 bases left in between. This CDR3 spans 13 amino acids. Germline values: CDR1 SGHVS, CDR2 FNYEAQ. Supplemented by reference TRBV7-6 and TRBJ1-6, the full variable domain reads GAGVSQSPRYKVTKRGQDVALRCDPISGHVSLYWYRQALGQGPEFLTYFNYEAQQDKSGLPNDRFSAERPEGSISTLTIQRTEQRDSAMYRCASSPNLASPLHFGNGTRLTVT.

The CDR3 protein is CASSSTRRTSSGGYTF. CDR3 sequence (DNA): TGTGCCAGCAGTTCGACTAGGAGAACCTCTTCGGGTGGCTACACCTTC. V and J are TRBV6-2 or TRBV6-3 and TRBJ1-2; D gene uncertain. In germline, CDR1 is MNHEY, CDR2 SVGEGT. This CDR3 contains 16 residues. V was trimmed by 4 bases and J by 7 bases, leaving 22 bases between them.

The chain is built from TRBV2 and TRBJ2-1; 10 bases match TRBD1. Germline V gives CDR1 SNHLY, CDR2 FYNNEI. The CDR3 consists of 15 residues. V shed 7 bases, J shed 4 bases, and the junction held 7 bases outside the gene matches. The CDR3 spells CASNRGTGVYNEQFF. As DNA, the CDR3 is TGTGCCAGCAATCGGGGGACAGGGGTGTACAATGAGCAGTTCTTC.

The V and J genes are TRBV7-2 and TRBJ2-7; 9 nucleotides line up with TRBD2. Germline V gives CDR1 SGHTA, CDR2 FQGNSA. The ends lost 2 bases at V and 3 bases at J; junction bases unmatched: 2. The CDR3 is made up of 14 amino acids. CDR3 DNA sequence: TGTGCCAGCAGCTTACTGCGGGGGGGCTACGAGCAGTACTTC. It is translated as CASSLLRGGYEQYF. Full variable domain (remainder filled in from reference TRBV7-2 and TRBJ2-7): GAGVSQSPSNKVTEKGKDVELRCDPISGHTALYWYRQSLGQGLEFLIYFQGNSAPDKSGLPSDRFSAERTGGSVSTLTIQRTQQEDSAVYLCASSLLRGGYEQYFGPGTRLTVT.

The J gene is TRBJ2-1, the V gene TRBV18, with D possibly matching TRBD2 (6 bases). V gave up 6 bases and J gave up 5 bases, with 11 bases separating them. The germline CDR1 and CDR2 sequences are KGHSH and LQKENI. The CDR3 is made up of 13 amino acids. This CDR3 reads CASSSGGDNEQFF. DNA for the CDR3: TGTGCCAGCTCCAGTGGAGGGGACAATGAGCAGTTCTTC.

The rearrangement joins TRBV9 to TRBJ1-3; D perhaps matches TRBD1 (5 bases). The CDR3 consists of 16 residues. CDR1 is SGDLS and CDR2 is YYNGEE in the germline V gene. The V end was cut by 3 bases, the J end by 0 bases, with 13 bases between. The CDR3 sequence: CASSAGQGISGNTIYF. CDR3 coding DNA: TGTGCCAGCAGCGCAGGTCAGGGTATCTCTGGAAACACCATATATTTT.

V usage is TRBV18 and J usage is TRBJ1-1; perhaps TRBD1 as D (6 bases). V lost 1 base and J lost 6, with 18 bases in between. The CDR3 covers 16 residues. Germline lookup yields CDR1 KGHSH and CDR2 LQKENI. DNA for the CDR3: TGTGCCAGCTCACCACTTTTTGACAGGTTACCGTCTGAAGCTTTCTTT. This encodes CASSPLFDRLPSEAFF.

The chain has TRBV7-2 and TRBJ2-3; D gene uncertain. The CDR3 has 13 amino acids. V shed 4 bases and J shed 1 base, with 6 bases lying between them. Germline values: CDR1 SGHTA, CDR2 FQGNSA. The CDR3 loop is CASSSLGTDTQYF. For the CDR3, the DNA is TGTGCCAGCAGCTCCCTAGGCACAGATACGCAGTATTTT.

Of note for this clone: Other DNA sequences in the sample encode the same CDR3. The CDR3 spells CASSVGTATYEQYF. In DNA, the CDR3 is TGTGCCAGCAGCGTAGGAACAGCCACCTACGAGCAGTACTTC. The rearrangement uses TRBV9 and TRBJ2-7; D gene ambiguous. The germline V and J ends were trimmed by 0 bases and 2 bases, with 9 bases remaining between them. CDR3 length: 14 amino acids. Germline values: CDR1 SGDLS, CDR2 YYNGEE.

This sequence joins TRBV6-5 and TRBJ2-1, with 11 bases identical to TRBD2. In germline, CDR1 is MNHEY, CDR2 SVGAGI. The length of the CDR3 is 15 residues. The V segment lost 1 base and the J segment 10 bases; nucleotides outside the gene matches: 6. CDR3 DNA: TGTGCCAGCAGTTACTTTAGCGGGGGGGTGAGGGAGCAGTTCTTC. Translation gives CASSYFSGGVREQFF.

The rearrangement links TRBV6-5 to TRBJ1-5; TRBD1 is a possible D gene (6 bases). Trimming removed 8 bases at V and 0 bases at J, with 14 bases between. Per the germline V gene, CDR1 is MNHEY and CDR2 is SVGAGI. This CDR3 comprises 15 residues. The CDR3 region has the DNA TGTGCCAGCCGACGGACAGTTTATAGCAATCAGCCCCAGCATTTT. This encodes CASRRTVYSNQPQHF.

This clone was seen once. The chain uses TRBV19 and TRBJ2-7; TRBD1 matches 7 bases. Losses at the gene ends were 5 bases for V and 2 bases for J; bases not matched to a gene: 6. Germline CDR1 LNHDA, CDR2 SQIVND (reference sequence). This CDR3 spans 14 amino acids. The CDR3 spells CASSHPGQTYEQYF. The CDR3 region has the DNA TGTGCCAGTAGTCATCCGGGACAGACCTACGAGCAGTACTTC. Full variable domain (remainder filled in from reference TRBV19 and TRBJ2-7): DGGITQSPKYLFRKEGQNVTLSCEQNLNHDAMYWYRQDPGQGLRLIYYSQIVNDFQKGDIAEGYSVSREKKESFPLTVTSAQKNPTAFYLCASSHPGQTYEQYFGPGTRLTVT.